A selection of T cell receptor beta chains follows, all from one sample in a study of T cell changes during pregnancy in multiple sclerosis. The assay was immunoSEQ multiplex PCR, and TCRdb's table has in-frame clones only and misses some. The sample carries about 49,000 clones, roughly 94% recorded once. The sequencing used CD8+ T cells from peripheral blood mononuclear cells, collected in the first trimester of pregnancy. The source of these receptors is a female donor with multiple sclerosis, enrolled in a pregnancy study. Each CDR3 is given with its conserved first and last residue. D genes are given only for firm matches. Expanded clones get a size class; other rows say once, few or many, or leave the size out.

NA	NA	TRBV1	TRBJ2-1	CTSSQGTSGVSSYNEQFF	TGCACCAGCAGCCAAGGGACTAGCGGGGTGAGCTCCTACAATGAGCAGTTCTTC
NA	NA	TRBV10-1	TRBJ2-7	CASSNRQDNQYF	TGCGCCAGCAGTAATAGACAGGACAACCAGTACTTC
NA	NA	TRBV9	TRBJ1-4	CASSPNRGEKLFF	TGTGCCAGCAGCCCCAATCGAGGCGAAAAACTGTTTTTT
NA	NA	TRBV2	TRBJ1-5	CASSSTYIGDNQPQHF	TGTGCCAGCAGTTCTACTTATATCGGGGACAATCAGCCCCAGCATTTT
once	TRBD1	TRBV5-4	TRBJ1-2	CASTTKGSGQGFYGYTF	TGTGCCAGCACTACAAAAGGGTCGGGACAGGGTTTCTATGGCTACACCTTC
once	TRBD2	TRBV7-9	TRBJ2-1	CASRPAGAFNEQFF	TGTGCCTCACGGCCAGCGGGAGCGTTCAATGAGCAGTTCTTC
NA	NA	TRBV4-1	TRBJ2-7	CASSQTVGYEQYF	TGCGCCAGCAGCCAGACCGTCGGGTACGAGCAGTACTTC
NA	NA	TRBV6-1	TRBJ1-4	CASATGEKLFF	TGTGCCAGCGCGACAGGTGAAAAACTGTTTTTT
once	TRBD2	TRBV2	TRBJ2-1	CASQSSGRFNEQFF	TGTGCCAGTCAGTCTAGCGGGAGGTTCAATGAGCAGTTCTTC
NA	TRBD2	TRBV19	TRBJ2-1	CASSLGLAYNEQFF	TGTGCCAGTAGCCTAGGACTAGCCTACAATGAGCAGTTCTTC
NA	TRBD2	TRBV9	TRBJ2-1	CASSDTIAGGFNEQFF	TGTGCCAGCAGCGATACTATAGCGGGAGGGTTTAATGAGCAGTTCTTC
NA	TRBD1	TRBV6-1	TRBJ1-1	CASSRGPFTEAFF	TGTGCCAGCAGCAGGGGGCCTTTCACTGAAGCTTTCTTT
once	TRBD1	TRBV18	TRBJ1-2	CASSPAGTGNYGYTF	TGTGCCAGCTCACCAGCCGGGACAGGGAACTATGGCTACACCTTC
NA	NA	TRBV5-5	TRBJ2-3	CASSLWGVGADTQYF	TGTGCCAGCAGCTTGTGGGGGGTGGGCGCAGATACGCAGTATTTT